The rows below give T cell receptor beta chains drawn from one sample of a study of blood T cell repertoires in COVID-19. Here immunoSEQ multiplex PCR was the method, and the copy in TCRdb shows in-frame clones only, minus some. The sample has around 310,000 clones, around 90% seen once; the top ten hold nearly 7%. Sequencing used peripheral blood. These TCRs come from a woman aged 25 to 39 with COVID-19, enrolled during active disease. Each CDR3 is given with its conserved first and last residue. A D gene is named only where the DNA matches it firmly. Only some rows state a clone size, as once, few, many or a class for expanded clones.

D gene,clone size,V gene,J gene,CDR3 DNA,CDR3 protein
NA,NA,TRBV5-4,TRBJ2-3,TGTGCCAGCACCCTGGTAGGCACAGATACGCAGTATTTT,CASTLVGTDTQYF
NA,NA,TRBV2,TRBJ1-6,TGTGCCAGCAGTGTTGCGGATAATTCACCCCTCCACTTT,CASSVADNSPLHF
NA,NA,TRBV2,TRBJ2-3,TGTGCCAGCAGTCAGCCCGCGGAGGGAAGGGATACGCAGTATTTT,CASSQPAEGRDTQYF
TRBD1,NA,TRBV5-4,TRBJ1-2,TGTGCCAGCAGCTTGGGGGACAGCAACTATGGCTACACCTTC,CASSLGDSNYGYTF
NA,NA,TRBV29-1,TRBJ1-1,TGCAGCGTTCATCCAGACATGTCTGAAGCTTTCTTT,CSVHPDMSEAFF
TRBD2,NA,TRBV2,TRBJ2-3,TGTGCCAGCAGTGAAAGGCCTGGGACTAGCGGGATTACAGATACGCAGTATTTT,CASSERPGTSGITDTQYF
NA,NA,TRBV2,TRBJ2-2,TGTGCCAGCAGGGCCGACACCGGGGAGCTGTTTTTT,CASRADTGELFF
NA,NA,TRBV11-2,TRBJ2-3,TGTGCCAGCAGCTTAGGCCTATCAGATACGCAGTATTTT,CASSLGLSDTQYF
NA,NA,TRBV4-1,TRBJ1-1,TGCGCCAGCAGCCAAGGTTGGGGGGGAGGAACTGAAGCTTTCTTT,CASSQGWGGGTEAFF
NA,once,TRBV10-3,TRBJ2-7,TGTGCCATCAGTGAGTCAAGCAGGGCCACCGCCTACGAGCAGTACTTC,CAISESSRATAYEQYF
TRBD2,once,TRBV15,TRBJ2-1,TGTGCCACCAGCAGAGATTCGAGGACTAGCTGGGGCAATGAGCAGTTCTTC,CATSRDSRTSWGNEQFF
NA,NA,TRBV29-1,TRBJ1-2,TGCAGCGTTGAAAGGGACACCAGCGGCTATGGCTACACCTTC,CSVERDTSGYGYTF
NA,NA,TRBV5-1,TRBJ1-6,TGCGCCAGCAGCCCGGGTCTGTCCGGGTCACCCCTCCACTTT,CASSPGLSGSPLHF
NA,NA,TRBV13,TRBJ2-1,TGTGCCAGCAGCTTAGGTCGTTATCGGGAGCAGTTCTTC,CASSLGRYREQFF
TRBD1,NA,TRBV15,TRBJ1-1,TGTGCCACCGGGACAGGGGTTGCCACTGAAGCTTTCTTT,CATGTGVATEAFF